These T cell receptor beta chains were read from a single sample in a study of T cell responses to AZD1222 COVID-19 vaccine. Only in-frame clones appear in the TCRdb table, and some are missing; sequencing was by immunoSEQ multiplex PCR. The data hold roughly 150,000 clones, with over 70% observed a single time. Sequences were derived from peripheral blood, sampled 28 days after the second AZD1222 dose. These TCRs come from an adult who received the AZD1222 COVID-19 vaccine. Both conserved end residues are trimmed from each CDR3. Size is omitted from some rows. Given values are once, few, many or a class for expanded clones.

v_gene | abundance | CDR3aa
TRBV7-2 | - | ASSSDRGQETQY
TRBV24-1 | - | ATARDSYNEQF
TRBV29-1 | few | SVVGGTAKNIQY
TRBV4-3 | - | ASSQRVSYEQY
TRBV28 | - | ASSSPAGGIGGYT
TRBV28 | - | ASSQTGGAGGYT
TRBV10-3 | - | AISELYNNQPQH
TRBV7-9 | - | ASSSYQGRVAGELF
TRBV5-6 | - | ASSLAGGKGYT
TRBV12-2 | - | ASRSLGLAGVQHEQY
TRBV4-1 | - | ASSQKYSSPLH
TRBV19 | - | ASGGPQPQH
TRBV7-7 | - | ASSPDTGVTATDTQY
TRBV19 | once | ASSVLRQTSNQPQH
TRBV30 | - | AWSVLVGRPNTEAF
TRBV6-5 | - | ASRRGLNTEAF
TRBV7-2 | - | ASSFPRDTGELF
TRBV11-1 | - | ASSPAGTGRETQY
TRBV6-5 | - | ATSGRYSNQPQH
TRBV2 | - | ASSSGGEAF
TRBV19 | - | AKIRDHEQY
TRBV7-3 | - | ASSPGTGDSYEQY
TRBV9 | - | ASGMTGENHEQY
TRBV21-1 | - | ASTPTRLDEQF